The 25 T cell receptor beta chains given below trace back to one sample, sequenced in a study of blood T cell repertoires in COVID-19. This table comes from immunoSEQ multiplex PCR, and its TCRdb copy is limited to in-frame clones, with some not included. The table shows about 220,000 clones, with more than 65% occurring only once. Input material: peripheral blood. These receptors were taken from a woman of 80 years or more with acute or convalescent COVID-19.

As to this clone: The sample contains more than one DNA sequence encoding this CDR3. V and J are TRBV18 and TRBJ1-1, with TRBD1 matching over 8 bases. Germline trimming cut 3 bases from V and 0 bases from J; bases unmatched to any gene: 6. The germline V gene has CDR1 KGHSH and CDR2 LQKENI. The CDR3 covers 16 residues. In DNA form, the CDR3 reads TGTGCCAGCTCACCGAGGGACAGGAGTATGAACACTGAAGCTTTCTTT. Amino acids: CASSPRDRSMNTEAFF.

The gene calls are TRBV6-5 and TRBJ1-5, with 7 bases matching TRBD1. Germline values: CDR1 MNHEY, CDR2 SVGAGI. The CDR3 spans 14 residues. CDR3 in DNA: TGTGCAAGCGGAGGTCAGGGGGGAGGCCAGCCCCAGCATTTT. Its translation: CASGGQGGGQPQHF.

This rearrangement joins TRBV6-2 or TRBV6-3 to TRBJ2-1; 9 bases map to TRBD2. Germline loops: CDR1 MNHEY, CDR2 SVGEGT. V dropped 3 bases and J dropped 7; count of bases not matched to a gene: 7. The CDR3 extends over 15 amino acids. CDR3 loop: CASSYLGGGVNEQFF. The CDR3, as DNA: TGTGCCAGCAGTTATCTTGGCGGGGGGGTTAATGAGCAGTTCTTC.

This clone was seen just once. The chain is built from TRBV5-1 and TRBJ2-7, with 12 bases fitting TRBD1. Germline V CDR1 and CDR2: SGHRS, YFSETQ. CDR3 length: 15 amino acids. V lost 7 bases, J lost 5 bases, and 10 bases stayed unmatched. CDR3 DNA sequence: TGCGCCAGCCGCCCCGGGGACAGGGGGCTCCACGAGCAGTACTTC. This gives the protein CASRPGDRGLHEQYF.

The chain couples TRBV28 to TRBJ1-2; D call uncertain. The CDR3 totals 14 residues. Trimming took off 1 base at V and 6 bases at J, with 12 bases between the two ends. CDR1 and CDR2 from the germline V gene are MDHEN and SYDVKM. In DNA, the CDR3 is TGTGCCAGCAGTTTATTTGCGGGAGGGAATGGCTACACCTTC. Encoded protein: CASSLFAGGNGYTF.

The rearrangement links TRBV15 to TRBJ1-2; 8 bases are a match to TRBD1. The CDR3 loop spans 16 amino acids. The trim removed 0 bases at V and 7 bases at J, leaving 10 bases unmatched. In germline, CDR1 is LNHNV, CDR2 YYDKDF (reference sequence). The DNA of the CDR3 is TGTGCCACCAGCAGAGATTCGGCAGGGGGCGTTTTTGGCTACACCTTC. Translation: CATSRDSAGGVFGYTF.

V and J are TRBV5-1 and TRBJ2-3; possibly TRBD2 for D (6 bases). The ends were cut back, 7 bases at V and 0 bases at J, with 15 bases in the middle. In germline, CDR1 is SGHRS, CDR2 YFSETQ. The CDR3 sequence is 15 residues long. CDR3 sequence: CASSFWSGSTDTQYF. The CDR3 coding sequence is TGCGCCAGCTCGTTTTGGAGCGGGAGCACAGATACGCAGTATTTT.

V is TRBV6-5 and J is TRBJ1-2, with D possibly TRBD1 on 6 matching bases. Between the trimmed V and J ends, which lost 5 bases and 0 bases, there was a span of 10 bases. The CDR3 totals 14 residues. From germline, CDR1 is MNHEY and CDR2 SVGAGI. For the CDR3, the DNA is TGTGCCAGCAGTAGGGACATATCTAACTATGGCTACACCTTC. This gives the protein CASSRDISNYGYTF.

V is TRBV7-2 and J is TRBJ1-2; TRBD1 matches at 9 bases. The V gene's germline CDR1 is SGHTA and CDR2 FQGNSA. The CDR3 consists of 16 residues. The trim removed 5 bases at V and 4 bases at J, leaving 11 bases unmatched. The CDR3 region has the DNA TGTGCCAGCAGCCCCATGGGGACAGGGATGGGCTATGGCTACACCTTC. Translation: CASSPMGTGMGYGYTF.

This clone was seen only a few times. The rearrangement links TRBV6-5 to TRBJ1-2, with 8 bases lining up with TRBD1. From germline, CDR1 is MNHEY and CDR2 SVGAGI. The CDR3 extends over 14 amino acids. The J segment lost 1 base and the V segment lost 6 bases, leaving 4 bases of the junction unmatched. CDR3 in DNA: TGTGCCAGCAGAAAGACAGGGGTTAACTATGGCTACACCTTC. This gives the protein CASRKTGVNYGYTF.

The chain links TRBV9 to TRBJ2-3, with 12 nucleotides matching TRBD2. Germline values: CDR1 SGDLS, CDR2 YYNGEE. The CDR3 has 16 amino acids. Trimming removed 0 bases from V and 4 bases from J; junction bases left unmatched: 3. The CDR3 DNA follows: TGTGCCAGCAGCGTAGCGTCTAGCGGGGGGGCAGATACGCAGTATTTT. Its translation: CASSVASSGGADTQYF. Complete variable domain (other parts from reference TRBV9 and TRBJ2-3): DSGVTQTPKHLITATGQRVTLRCSPRSGDLSVYWYQQSLDQGLQFLIQYYNGEERAKGNILERFSAQQFPDLHSELNLSSLELGDSALYFCASSVASSGGADTQYFGPGTRLTVL.

The table lists this clone with a count of one. V and J are TRBV15 and TRBJ2-7; TRBD1 is a possible D gene (6 bases). V lost 9 bases, J lost 6 bases, and 24 bases lay in between. CDR3 length: 15 amino acids. The germline CDR1 and CDR2 sequences are LNHNV and YYDKDF (reference sequence). Here the CDR3 DNA reads TGTGCCACGAGTTACGCCGGACAGTCTTTCCTCGAGCAGTACTTC. It translates to CATSYAGQSFLEQYF.

This clone was seen a handful of times. The rearrangement joins TRBV12-3 or TRBV12-4 to TRBJ1-3, with no clear D. The CDR3 runs 13 residues. Trimming took off 5 bases at V and 0 bases at J, with 5 bases between the two ends. The CDR3 loop reads CASSRVSGNTIYF. The CDR3, as DNA: TGTGCCAGCAGTCGGGTCTCTGGAAACACCATATATTTT.

The CDR3 DNA reads as TGTGCCAGCAGCTTAGCAGTAGGTCAGGCCCAAGAGACCCAGTACTTC. Translated: CASSLAVGQAQETQYF. The chain carries TRBV13 and TRBJ2-5; D is ambiguous. CDR1 PRHDT and CDR2 FYEKMQ come from the germline V gene (reference sequence). Trimming cost V 1 base and J 1 base, with 13 bases left between them. The CDR3 has 16 residues.

The rearrangement links TRBV18 to TRBJ2-7; 7 bases match TRBD2. This CDR3 has 17 amino acids. V shed 6 bases and J 1 base; nucleotides not matched to a gene: 15. Germline CDR1 and CDR2: KGHSH and LQKENI. The CDR3 nucleotides read TGTGCCAGCTCCGTTTCTAGCGGCTTGGCGGCATCCTACGAGCAGTACTTC. It encodes CASSVSSGLAASYEQYF.

This sequence joins TRBV18 and TRBJ2-3; D remains unclear. Germline CDR1 reads KGHSH; CDR2 reads LQKENI. This CDR3 region has 16 residues. The V end lost 6 bases, the J end lost 0 bases, and 16 bases lay between the germline ends. CDR3 residues: CASSIPRQTSTDTQYF. The CDR3 DNA follows: TGTGCCAGCTCCATACCTCGGCAGACTAGCACAGATACGCAGTATTTT.

The table lists this clone with a few counts. The rearrangement uses TRBV7-3 and TRBJ2-5; 7 nucleotides match TRBD2. Germline V lookup: CDR1 SGHTA, CDR2 FQGTGA. This CDR3 contains 15 residues. V gave up 5 bases and J gave up 0 bases; unmatched junction bases: 6. CDR3 DNA sequence: TGTGCCAGCAGCAGCGGGACTAACAACCAAGAGACCCAGTACTTC. Protein sequence: CASSSGTNNQETQYF.

This sequence joins TRBV6-6 and TRBJ1-1; possible D gene TRBD1, 5 bases. Germline V gene lookup returns CDR1 MNHNY and CDR2 SVGAGI (reference sequence). The CDR3 has 16 residues. Trimming pared 5 bases from V and 0 bases from J, leaving 16 bases between. The CDR3 DNA reads TGTGCCAGCAGTCTATTGGGGGGAGGAATGAACACTGAAGCTTTCTTT. It codes for CASSLLGGGMNTEAFF.

In this sample, this clone turned up once. This sequence joins TRBV7-6 and TRBJ1-5; D unresolved. The V and J ends lost 4 bases and 6 bases respectively, with 13 bases between them. Germline V gene data show CDR1 as SGHVS and CDR2 as FNYEAQ. This CDR3 contains 14 residues. As DNA, the CDR3 is TGTGCCAGCAGCTCAGATAGTTCGGGTCAGCCCCAGCATTTT. Its translation is CASSSDSSGQPQHF. The variable domain in full, with the rest retrieved from reference TRBV7-6 and TRBJ1-5, is GAGVSQSPRYKVTKRGQDVALRCDPISGHVSLYWYRQALGQGPEFLTYFNYEAQQDKSGLPNDRFSAERPEGSISTLTIQRTEQRDSAMYRCASSSDSSGQPQHFGDGTRLSIL.

The J gene is TRBJ1-1, the V gene TRBV5-3; possibly TRBD1 for D (5 bases). TRBV5-3 is sorted into the ORF group, with uncertain function. This CDR3 spans 14 amino acids. V was clipped by 0 bases and J by 0 bases, with 6 bases between them. CDR3 in DNA: TGTGCCAGAAGCTTGGAACAGGTGAACACTGAAGCTTTCTTT. This codes for CARSLEQVNTEAFF.

The chain joins TRBV7-9 to TRBJ1-1; TRBD1 matches 11 bases. The trim removed 5 bases at V and 13 bases at J, leaving 12 bases unmatched. Germline V gives CDR1 SEHNR, CDR2 FQNEAQ (reference sequence). The CDR3 is 14 residues long. CDR3 bases: TGTGCCAGCAGCCCTACCGGGACAGGGGGGTTTGGTTTCTTT. Its translation is CASSPTGTGGFGFF.

This rearrangement joins TRBV2 to TRBJ1-5; 10 nucleotides match TRBD1. CDR1 is SNHLY and CDR2 is FYNNEI in the germline V gene. The CDR3 spans 15 residues. The ends lost 4 bases at V and 6 bases at J; junction bases unmatched: 6. The CDR3 DNA reads as TGTGCCAGCAGTGGGGACAGGGGCCAGCGTCAGCCCCAGCATTTT. This translates into CASSGDRGQRQPQHF.

The V and J genes are TRBV5-8 and TRBJ2-1; the match to TRBD2 covers 7 bases. This CDR3 spans 13 amino acids. Germline V gene sequence: CDR1 SGHTS, CDR2 YDEGEE. Trimming removed 4 bases from V and 8 bases from J; junction bases left unmatched: 6. The CDR3 loop is CASSRGGRDEQFF. CDR3 coding DNA: TGTGCCAGCAGCCGCGGGGGACGGGATGAGCAGTTCTTC.

Only a few counts were recorded for this clone. The V call is TRBV19, the J call TRBJ2-7; TRBD2 matches 9 bases. After removal of 7 bases from V and 2 bases from J, the junction contained 15 bases not matched to a gene. The CDR3 extends over 17 amino acids. Germline CDR1 reads LNHDA; CDR2 reads SQIVND (reference sequence). In nucleotides, the CDR3 is TGTGCCAGTACATTCGTATTAAAGCGGGGGGAGACCTACGAGCAGTACTTC. This gives the protein CASTFVLKRGETYEQYF.

The chain recombines TRBV5-4 with TRBJ2-3; 11 bases are a match to TRBD2. Trimming cost V 7 bases and J 4 bases; bases outside gene matches: 11. Germline lookup yields CDR1 SGHNT and CDR2 YYREEE (reference sequence). The CDR3 loop spans 16 amino acids. The CDR3 loop reads CASRQTSGVEADTQYF. CDR3 nucleotide sequence: TGTGCCAGCCGACAGACTAGCGGGGTTGAGGCAGATACGCAGTATTTT. Looking up the rest from reference TRBV5-4 and TRBJ2-3 gives the full variable domain: ETGVTQSPTHLIKTRGQQVTLRCSSQSGHNTVSWYQQALGQGPQFIFQYYREEENGRGNFPPRFSGLQFPNYSSELNVNALELDDSALYLCASRQTSGVEADTQYFGPGTRLTVL.